The 20 T cell receptor beta chains reported below all come from one sample, sequenced in a study of blood T cells in healthy people across ages. The authors ran a second PCR of about 6 to 12 cycles using a sample-barcoded 5' primer and a J-beta primer mix. TCRdb redid the calling of the 5' RACE reads with MiXCR, one entry per CDR3 protein. The sample consists of roughly 2 million distinct CDR3 sequences, approximately 50% of them appearing once. The sample comprised blood. The receptors stem from a woman between 40 and 55 years old in good health.

V gene TRBV7-3 combines with J gene TRBJ2-3, with D uncertain. The CDR3 is 13 residues long. The germline V and J ends were trimmed by 0 bases and 9 bases, with 10 bases remaining between them. CDR1 SGHTA and CDR2 FQGTGA come from the germline V gene. CDR3 loop: CASSLTLQDTQYF. CDR3 in DNA: TGTGCCAGCAGCTTAACTCTTCAGGACACGCAGTATTTT.

This clonotype was seen more than once but under ten times. The V gene is TRBV2, the J gene TRBJ2-7, with D unresolved. The DNA end is a closer match to TRBJ2-5, so the J assignment may be wrong. The CDR3 is 15 residues long. CDR1 is SNHLY and CDR2 is FYNNEI in the germline V gene. The CDR3 sequence is CASSEAGSFPETQYF. CDR3 nucleotide sequence: TGTGCCAGCAGTGAAGCCGGCAGCTTCCCTGAGACCCAGTACTTC.

The V call is TRBV11-2, the J call TRBJ2-1; unclear D gene. Germline V lookup: CDR1 SGHAT, CDR2 FQNNGV. This CDR3 has 14 residues. V was clipped by 1 base and J by 10 bases, with 14 bases between them. CDR3 coding DNA: TGTGCCAGCAGCTTAGGGAAGGAAGGATGGGAGCAGTTCTTC. Its protein is CASSLGKEGWEQFF.

V gene TRBV14 combines with J gene TRBJ2-7, with 8 positions matching TRBD1. J was trimmed by 2 bases and V by 2 bases; bases with no gene match: 5. Germline CDR1 and CDR2: SGHDN and FVKESK. The CDR3 consists of 15 residues. The CDR3 loop is CASSQPGQAPYEQYF. As DNA, the CDR3 is TGTGCCAGCAGCCAACCGGGACAGGCCCCCTACGAGCAGTACTTC.

This sequence joins TRBV20-1 and TRBJ2-1, with D hard to call. Trimming pared 0 bases from V and 6 bases from J, leaving 12 bases between. Germline V gives CDR1 DFQATT, CDR2 SNEGSKA (reference sequence). The CDR3 runs 14 residues. This CDR3 reads CSARDWAERNEQFF. The CDR3 DNA follows: TGCAGTGCTAGAGATTGGGCTGAGCGCAATGAGCAGTTCTTC.

The chain links TRBV2 to TRBJ2-2, with a tentative D call TRBD2 (6 bases). The germline V and J ends were trimmed by 11 bases and 5 bases, with 15 bases remaining between them. Germline CDR1 and CDR2: SNHLY and FYNNEI. The CDR3 is 13 residues long. The CDR3 is CAQGGAPTGELFF. The CDR3 nucleotides are TGTGCCCAGGGCGGGGCCCCGACCGGGGAGCTGTTTTTT.

The chain has TRBV3-1 and TRBJ2-2; tentative D call: TRBD2 (7 bases). Per the germline V gene, CDR1 is LGHDT and CDR2 is YNNKEL (reference sequence). Trimming cost V 4 bases and J 3 bases, with 12 bases left between them. CDR3 length: 15 residues. CDR3 DNA: TGTGCCAGCAGCCCCAGGGAGGGGGACACCGGGGAGCTGTTTTTT. It is translated as CASSPREGDTGELFF. Full variable domain (remainder filled in from reference TRBV3-1 and TRBJ2-2): DTAVSQTPKYLVTQMGNDKSIKCEQNLGHDTMYWYKQDSKKFLKIMFSYNNKELIINETVPNRFSPKSPDKAHLNLHINSLELGDSAVYFCASSPREGDTGELFFGEGSRLTVL.

This sequence joins TRBV29-1 and TRBJ1-1, with D uncertain. CDR1 is SQVTM and CDR2 is ANQGSEA in the germline V gene. The CDR3 loop spans 12 amino acids. The germline V and J ends were trimmed by 1 base and 5 bases, with 8 bases remaining between them. The CDR3 coding sequence is TGCAGCGTTGAAGGGGGTAATACTGAAGCTTTCTTT. Its translation: CSVEGGNTEAFF.

The chain couples TRBV20-1 to TRBJ1-2; TRBD1 aligns across 9 bases. The CDR3 is 14 residues long. Germline V gene sequence: CDR1 DFQATT, CDR2 SNEGSKA (reference sequence). V was clipped by 2 bases and J by 4 bases; unmatched bases: 5. The CDR3 DNA reads as TGCAGTGCTAGACAAGGGACAGGGATCTATGGCTACACCTTC. The encoded protein is CSARQGTGIYGYTF.

The genes are TRBV28 and TRBJ2-5, with D possibly called TRBD1 or TRBD2 (5 bases each). Germline CDR1 is MDHEN and CDR2 is SYDVKM. CDR3 length: 15 amino acids. V was trimmed by 1 base and J by 3 bases, leaving 12 bases between them. CDR3 sequence: CASSLSGRAEETQYF. DNA for the CDR3: TGTGCCAGCAGTTTATCGGGACGGGCCGAAGAGACCCAGTACTTC. Full variable domain (remainder filled in from reference TRBV28 and TRBJ2-5): DVKVTQSSRYLVKRTGEKVFLECVQDMDHENMFWYRQDPGLGLRLIYFSYDVKMKEKGDIPEGYSVSREKKERFSLILESASTNQTSMYLCASSLSGRAEETQYFGPGTRLLVL.

The rearrangement links TRBV7-2 to TRBJ1-2; D remains unclear. V lost 4 bases to trimming and J lost 4 bases, with 13 bases between them. CDR1 is SGHTA and CDR2 is FQGNSA in the germline V gene. The CDR3 extends over 14 amino acids. This CDR3 reads CASSSETDLYGYTF. CDR3 bases: TGTGCCAGCAGCTCAGAGACGGACCTCTATGGCTACACCTTC.

This chain connects TRBV6-5 to TRBJ1-4; 12 bases are a match to TRBD1. Germline CDR1 and CDR2: MNHEY and SVGAGI. The CDR3 loop spans 16 amino acids. The ends lost 2 bases at V and 7 bases at J; junction bases unmatched: 5. Here the CDR3 reads CASSYEGTGGSEKLFF. The CDR3 region has the DNA TGTGCCAGCAGTTACGAAGGGACAGGGGGCAGTGAAAAACTGTTTTTT.

Points on this clonotype: Possible read error: a much larger clone is one base away. The chain is built from TRBV5-1 and TRBJ2-1; 10 nucleotides agree with TRBD2. CDR3 length equals 16 residues. Germline V gene lookup returns CDR1 SGHRS and CDR2 YFSETQ. CDR3 nucleotides: TGCGCCAGCGGCTTGGCCCTAGCGGGGGCCTACAATGAGCAGTTCTTC. Translating gives CASGLALAGAYNEQFF.

The J gene is TRBJ2-3, the V gene TRBV6-2 or TRBV6-3; 9 bases agree with TRBD1. After removal of 3 bases from V and 2 bases from J, the junction contained 18 bases not matched to a gene. This CDR3 has 20 amino acids. CDR1 and CDR2 from the germline V gene are MNHEY and SVGEGT. DNA of the CDR3: TGTGCCAGCAGTTATTTCACCCGTCTACAGGGGGCCCTGTACACAGATACGCAGTATTTT. This translates into CASSYFTRLQGALYTDTQYF.

CDR3 in amino acids: CASNPRWDRLTYEQYF. The CDR3 nucleotides read TGTGCCAGCAACCCCCGGTGGGATAGACTAACCTACGAGCAGTACTTC. The genes are TRBV3-1 and TRBJ2-7, with TRBD2 as a possible D gene (5 bases). With 7 bases removed from V and 2 bases from J, the gap between germline ends came to 21 bases. The CDR3 extends over 16 amino acids. Germline CDR1 reads LGHDT; CDR2 reads YNNKEL (reference sequence).

This clonotype appeared a few times. CDR3 sequence (DNA): TGCAGTGCTAGGGTGCCAGGGGCGCCCCATGGCTACACCTTC. This encodes CSARVPGAPHGYTF. The chain has TRBV20-1 and TRBJ1-2; perhaps TRBD1 as D (6 bases). V was clipped by 3 bases and J by 6 bases, with 17 bases between them. There are 14 residues in the CDR3. The germline V gene has CDR1 DFQATT and CDR2 SNEGSKA (reference sequence).

This chain joins TRBV11-2 and TRBJ2-3; D is undetermined. This CDR3 contains 17 residues. Germline CDR1 is SGHAT and CDR2 is FQNNGV. The germline V and J ends were trimmed by 5 bases and 0 bases, with 18 bases remaining between them. In nucleotides, the CDR3 is TGTGCCAGCAGCCACCGCCCCATTATCCTGAGCACAGATACGCAGTATTTT. This codes for CASSHRPIILSTDTQYF.

J is TRBJ2-7 and V is TRBV28; 7 bases match TRBD1. Germline CDR1 is MDHEN and CDR2 is SYDVKM. This CDR3 is built from 15 residues. J was trimmed by 1 base and V by 6 bases; bases with no gene match: 9. The CDR3 region has the DNA TGTGCCAGCAGGATATTCGACAGGGCGTCCTACGAGCAGTACTTC. Protein: CASRIFDRASYEQYF.

The chain has TRBV7-9 and TRBJ1-1; unclear D gene. CDR1 is SEHNR, CDR2 FQNEAQ, per germline (reference sequence). The CDR3 contains 12 residues. The V and J ends lost 0 bases and 8 bases respectively, with 7 bases between them. The CDR3 spells CASSLALREAFF. The DNA for the CDR3 is TGTGCCAGCAGCTTAGCGCTGAGAGAAGCTTTCTTT. The variable domain in full, with the rest retrieved from reference TRBV7-9 and TRBJ1-1, is DTGVSQNPRHKITKRGQNVTFRCDPISEHNRLYWYRQTLGQGPEFLTYFQNEAQLEKSRLLSDRFSAERPKGSFSTLEIQRTEQGDSAMYLCASSLALREAFFGQGTRLTVV.

This clonotype turned up a few times. This CDR3 is CASSFGNSARQPQHF. CDR3 DNA: TGTGCCAGCAGCTTCGGTAACTCGGCAAGACAGCCCCAGCATTTT. The rearrangement uses TRBV7-9 and TRBJ1-5; D is ambiguous. Trimming pared 3 bases from V and 7 bases from J, leaving 16 bases between. Germline CDR1 is SEHNR and CDR2 is FQNEAQ (reference sequence). There are 15 residues in the CDR3.